These 24 T cell receptor beta chains came from one sample sequenced in a study of shared clonotypes between healthy human individuals. Libraries were prepared by immunoSEQ multiplex PCR; TCRdb keeps only in-frame clonotypes and omits some of them. The repertoire holds 2,500,000 or so clones, with 85% to 95% as singletons. Sequencing used naive CD4+ T cells sorted from blood. This sample's subset: CD45RA+ positively selected. The receptors originated from a young man in good health.

This clone has just one count. V and J are TRBV7-9 and TRBJ2-7; 11 bases are shared with TRBD2. The CDR3 is 18 amino acids. In germline, CDR1 is SEHNR, CDR2 FQNEAQ (reference sequence). With 5 bases clipped from V and 5 bases from J, the junction kept 17 bases outside the gene matches. CDR3 loop: CASSRGRLAGPSFDEQYF. The CDR3 DNA follows: TGTGCCAGCAGCCGAGGGCGACTAGCGGGGCCTTCTTTCGACGAGCAGTACTTC.

The chain couples TRBV6-5 to TRBJ2-2; D may correspond to TRBD1 or TRBD2 (7 bases each). The CDR3 has 13 residues. V gave up 11 bases and J gave up 7 bases, with 17 bases separating them. Looked up from germline, CDR1 is MNHEY and CDR2 is SVGAGI. The CDR3 is CAVATGRDGELFF. The CDR3, as DNA: TGTGCCGTGGCGACAGGGAGGGACGGGGAGCTGTTTTTT.

Notes on this clone: The same CDR3 can be traced to other DNA sequences in this sample. CDR3 protein: CASSDGRAYNEQFF. CDR3 nucleotide sequence: TGTGCCAGCAGTGATGGCAGGGCCTACAATGAGCAGTTCTTC. The V call is TRBV2, the J call TRBJ2-1; D may be TRBD1 (5 bases). CDR1 and CDR2 (germline): SNHLY, FYNNEI. The ends were cut back, 3 bases at V and 2 bases at J, with 8 bases in the middle. CDR3 size: 14 residues. The entire variable domain, with the rest obtained from reference TRBV2 and TRBJ2-1, is as follows: EPEVTQTPSHQVTQMGQEVILRCVPISNHLYFYWYRQILGQKVEFLVSFYNNEISEKSEIFDDQFSVERPDGSNFTLKIRSTKLEDSAMYFCASSDGRAYNEQFFGPGTRLTVL.

The chain carries TRBV10-3 and TRBJ2-7, with 7 bases matching TRBD1. The CDR3 runs to 12 residues. The V gene end was trimmed by 10 bases and the J gene end by 0 bases; junction bases not matched to a gene: 3. CDR1 ENHRY and CDR2 SYGVKD come from the germline V gene. The CDR3 bases are TGTGCCAGCCGGGACAGCTCCTACGAGCAGTACTTC. Residues: CASRDSSYEQYF.

The chain carries TRBV5-1 and TRBJ2-5, with 10 bases fitting TRBD2. The germline V gene has CDR1 SGHRS and CDR2 YFSETQ. The CDR3 runs to 16 residues. The junction had 5 bases not matched to a gene; V was cut back by 1 base and J by 2 bases. The CDR3 sequence is CASSLSVSGGQETQYF. Written as DNA, the CDR3 is TGCGCCAGCAGCTTGAGTGTTAGCGGGGGGCAAGAGACCCAGTACTTC.

The J gene is TRBJ1-1, the V gene TRBV7-9, with D unclear. V dropped 0 bases and J dropped 1 base, with 6 bases sitting between them. Germline loops: CDR1 SEHNR, CDR2 FQNEAQ (reference sequence). This CDR3 has 14 amino acids. The CDR3 is CASSLAPPNTEAFF. CDR3 in DNA: TGTGCCAGCAGCTTAGCGCCCCCGAACACTGAAGCTTTCTTT.

The count of this clone is one. This chain links TRBV20-1 with TRBJ2-7, with D uncertain. Between the trimmed V and J ends, which lost 6 bases and 2 bases, there was a span of 8 bases. CDR3 length: 11 amino acids. Germline values: CDR1 DFQATT, CDR2 SNEGSKA (reference sequence). CDR3 region: CSALGTYEQYF. The CDR3 DNA is TGCAGTGCCCTTGGTACCTACGAGCAGTACTTC.

The rearrangement links TRBV21-1 to TRBJ2-7; the table's D gene call, TRBD2, was not cross checked with the DNA. TRBV21-1 counts as a pseudogene. The CDR3 has 16 residues. The CDR3 region is CASSKVNDFSSYEQYF. The CDR3 DNA reads as TGTGCCAGCAGCAAAGTTAACGACTTTAGCTCCTACGAGCAGTACTTC.

The chain links TRBV5-4 to TRBJ2-7, with 8 bases identical to TRBD2. V lost 3 bases and J lost 2; bases outside the gene matches: 10. This CDR3 is 16 amino acids long. The V gene's germline CDR1 is SGHNT and CDR2 YYREEE (reference sequence). In nucleotides, the CDR3 is TGTGCCAGCAGCTCGGGCGGTAGCGGGGTAACCTACGAGCAGTACTTC. Its protein is CASSSGGSGVTYEQYF.

The chain couples TRBV5-1 to TRBJ1-6; a weak D match, TRBD1 (5 bases). Germline CDR1 and CDR2: SGHRS and YFSETQ. Trimming stripped 0 bases from V and 5 bases from J, with 9 bases between. The CDR3 covers 15 residues. As DNA, the CDR3 is TGCGCCAGCAGCTTGGAGGGGTTCCATAATTCACCCCTCCACTTT. This encodes CASSLEGFHNSPLHF. Full variable domain (remainder filled in from reference TRBV5-1 and TRBJ1-6): KAGVTQTPRYLIKTRGQQVTLSCSPISGHRSVSWYQQTPGQGLQFLFEYFSETQRNKGNFPGRFSGRQFSNSRSEMNVSTLELGDSALYLCASSLEGFHNSPLHFGNGTRLTVT.

J is TRBJ1-2 and V is TRBV5-6, with D maybe TRBD1 (5 bases). Germline values: CDR1 SGHDT, CDR2 YYEEEE. The length of the CDR3 is 13 residues. Trimming removed 0 bases at V and 8 bases at J, with 11 bases between. The CDR3 coding sequence is TGTGCCAGCAGCTTGGGCAGGGCCGACGGCTACACCTTC. It yields the protein CASSLGRADGYTF.

The gene calls are TRBV19 and TRBJ2-5; 7 bases fit TRBD1. The germline CDR1 and CDR2 sequences are LNHDA and SQIVND (reference sequence). The CDR3 is 15 residues long. The J segment lost 3 bases and the V segment lost 6 bases, leaving 10 bases of the junction unmatched. The CDR3 region has the DNA TGTGCCAGTAGCCCATTCCCCGGGACAGAAGAGACCCAGTACTTC. Its protein is CASSPFPGTEETQYF.

The CDR3 spells CASSGTTGAGANVLTF. In DNA form, the CDR3 reads TGTGCCAGCAGTGGCACGACAGGGGCTGGGGCCAACGTCCTGACTTTC. The chain recombines TRBV6-4 with TRBJ2-6; 8 nucleotides align to TRBD1. CDR1 MRHNA and CDR2 SNTAGT come from the germline V gene. CDR3 length: 16 residues. V lost 4 bases, J lost 2 bases, and 4 bases stayed unmatched.

This chain uses TRBV5-4 with TRBJ1-2; D is uncertain. Looked up from germline, CDR1 is SGHNT and CDR2 is YYREEE (reference sequence). The V end was cut by 2 bases, the J end by 4 bases, with 15 bases between. The CDR3 is made up of 15 amino acids. The CDR3 here is CASSLFAGGIYGYTF. CDR3 bases: TGTGCCAGCAGCTTATTCGCGGGAGGTATCTATGGCTACACCTTC.

This chain links TRBV7-9 with TRBJ2-5; TRBD1 matches at 7 bases. CDR3 size: 15 residues. Germline CDR1 is SEHNR and CDR2 is FQNEAQ (reference sequence). Trimming removed 2 bases from V and 2 bases from J; junction bases left unmatched: 5. The CDR3 DNA reads TGTGCCAGCAGCTTAATGTTACAGGGGCAAGAGACCCAGTACTTC. Amino acids: CASSLMLQGQETQYF.

The chain carries TRBV30 and TRBJ2-5; D not certain. Germline-derived CDR1 and CDR2 are GTSNPN and SVGIG (reference sequence). The V end was cut by 2 bases, the J end by 1 base, with 5 bases between. This CDR3 contains 12 residues. The CDR3 loop is CAWSLPQETQYF. Written as DNA, the CDR3 is TGTGCCTGGAGTCTACCCCAAGAGACCCAGTACTTC.

A word on this clone: This sample also contains other DNA sequences that code for the same CDR3. The CDR3 sequence: CASSIGTAYEQYF. For the CDR3, the DNA is TGTGCCAGTAGTATAGGGACAGCCTACGAGCAGTACTTC. The chain has TRBV19 and TRBJ2-7; maybe TRBD1 (6 bases). This CDR3 spans 13 amino acids. V lost 1 base and J 2 bases, leaving 6 bases between the germline ends. Germline V gene lookup returns CDR1 LNHDA and CDR2 SQIVND (reference sequence).

This chain joins TRBV29-1 and TRBJ2-2; D gene unclear. Trimming pared 6 bases from V and 6 bases from J, leaving 11 bases between. The CDR3 totals 12 residues. From germline, CDR1 is SQVTM and CDR2 ANQGSEA. CDR3: CSVASSPGELFF. CDR3 DNA sequence: TGCAGCGTCGCCTCTTCCCCCGGGGAGCTGTTTTTT.

This chain links TRBV18 with TRBJ1-4, with D possibly matching TRBD1 (5 bases). CDR3 length equals 14 residues. CDR1 is KGHSH, CDR2 LQKENI, per germline. Between the trimmed V and J ends, which lost 2 bases and 4 bases, there was a span of 8 bases. The CDR3 protein is CASSPGANNEKLFF. The CDR3 DNA is TGTGCCAGCTCACCAGGGGCGAATAATGAAAAACTGTTTTTT.

This chain joins TRBV9 and TRBJ2-1, with 7 bases that match TRBD2. The CDR3 is 16 residues long. Germline V CDR1 and CDR2: SGDLS, YYNGEE. The J segment lost 4 bases and the V segment lost 3 bases, leaving 10 bases of the junction unmatched. The chain's CDR3 is CASSERSSSGYNEQFF. CDR3 coding DNA: TGTGCCAGCAGCGAACGTAGCTCTAGCGGATACAATGAGCAGTTCTTC.

This rearrangement joins TRBV30 to TRBJ1-4; 7 bases are a match to TRBD1. Germline lookup yields CDR1 GTSNPN and CDR2 SVGIG (reference sequence). Losses at the gene ends were 3 bases for V and 7 bases for J; bases not matched to a gene: 8. The CDR3 consists of 14 residues. The CDR3 DNA sequence: TGTGCCTGGAGAAAGGGGGCGTCGGGTGAAAAACTGTTTTTT. This gives the protein CAWRKGASGEKLFF.

The V call is TRBV5-1, the J call TRBJ2-2; the D is unclear. This CDR3 spans 15 amino acids. Germline V lookup: CDR1 SGHRS, CDR2 YFSETQ. V was clipped by 0 bases and J by 0 bases, with 6 bases between them. For the CDR3, the DNA is TGCGCCAGCAGCTTGGACGCTGCGAACACCGGGGAGCTGTTTTTT. Translating gives CASSLDAANTGELFF.

V and J are TRBV5-6 and TRBJ2-2, with 9 bases fitting TRBD1. The CDR3 is made up of 16 amino acids. V was pared by 3 bases and J by 5 bases, with 8 bases of the junction left unmatched. The germline V gene has CDR1 SGHDT and CDR2 YYEEEE. The CDR3 is CASSSPGTGRTGELFF. The CDR3 coding sequence is TGTGCCAGCAGCTCCCCCGGGACAGGGCGGACCGGGGAGCTGTTTTTT.

The rearrangement uses TRBV7-9 and TRBJ2-2; 7 bases agree with TRBD2. Germline V gene lookup returns CDR1 SEHNR and CDR2 FQNEAQ (reference sequence). CDR3 length: 15 amino acids. V lost 6 bases and J lost 7; bases outside the gene matches: 11. For the CDR3, the DNA is TGTGCCAGCAGGCCAGGTGGCGGGAGCAACGGGGAGCTGTTTTTT. Encoded protein: CASRPGGGSNGELFF.